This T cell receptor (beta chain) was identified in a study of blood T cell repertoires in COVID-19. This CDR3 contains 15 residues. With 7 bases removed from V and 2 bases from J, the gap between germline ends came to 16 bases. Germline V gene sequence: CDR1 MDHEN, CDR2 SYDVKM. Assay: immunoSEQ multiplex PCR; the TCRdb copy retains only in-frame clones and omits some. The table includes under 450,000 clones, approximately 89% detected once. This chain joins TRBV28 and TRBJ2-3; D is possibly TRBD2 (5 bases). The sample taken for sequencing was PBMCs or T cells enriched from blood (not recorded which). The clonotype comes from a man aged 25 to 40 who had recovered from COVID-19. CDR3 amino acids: CASNGAVGFTDTQYF. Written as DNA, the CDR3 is TGTGCCAGCAATGGAGCGGTGGGGTTCACAGATACGCAGTATTTT.